The clone carrying this TCR delta chain was seen at least ten times. Its target is unknown. The source of the sample is a study of γδ T cells in repeated Plasmodium falciparum infection. Study as a whole: The natural-infection arm compared Malian children under seasonal malaria with matched Australian children. Four controlled malaria infections with P. falciparum NF54 spanned about 600 days.

Regarding the study as a whole: Vdelta2-negative gammadelta repertoires, largely Vdelta1+, seemingly showed infection-driven waves of new clonal selection. Vdelta2-negative gammadelta repertoires appeared less diverse and less shared in Malian than Australian children.

CDR3 length equals 30 residues. With 0 bases removed from V and 6 bases from J, the gap between germline ends came to 59 bases. Germline V CDR1 and CDR2: TSWWSYY, QGS. Vgamma9/Vdelta2+ and Vdelta2-negative gammadelta T cells were flow-sorted from PBMC for bulk sequencing. TCRdb re-called the multiplex PCR reads through CATT. The repertoire holds 40,000 to 55,000 delta-chain clones, with about 2% as singletons. This chain links TRDV1 with TRDJ1; D is possibly TRDD3 (8 bases). The clonotype originates from a pool of human donors (malaria-infected and uninfected, not separated). Sequenced material: gamma-delta T cells from blood. CDR3: CALGELTPKAFLLDIVVRYTGGHAIYKLIF. In DNA form, the CDR3 reads TGTGCTCTTGGGGAACTGACCCCTAAAGCTTTCCTACTAGATATAGTGGTGCGGTATACTGGGGGCCACGCCATTTATAAACTCATCTTT.